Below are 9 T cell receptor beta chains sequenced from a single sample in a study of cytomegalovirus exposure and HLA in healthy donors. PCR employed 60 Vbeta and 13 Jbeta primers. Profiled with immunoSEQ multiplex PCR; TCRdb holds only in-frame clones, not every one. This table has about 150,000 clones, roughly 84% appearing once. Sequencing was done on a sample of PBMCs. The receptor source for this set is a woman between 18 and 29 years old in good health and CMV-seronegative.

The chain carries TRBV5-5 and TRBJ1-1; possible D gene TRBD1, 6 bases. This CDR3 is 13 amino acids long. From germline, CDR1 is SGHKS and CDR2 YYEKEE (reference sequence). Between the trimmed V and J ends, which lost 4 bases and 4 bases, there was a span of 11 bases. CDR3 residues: CASSPQGRTEAFF. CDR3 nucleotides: TGTGCCAGCAGCCCACAGGGACGCACTGAAGCTTTCTTT.

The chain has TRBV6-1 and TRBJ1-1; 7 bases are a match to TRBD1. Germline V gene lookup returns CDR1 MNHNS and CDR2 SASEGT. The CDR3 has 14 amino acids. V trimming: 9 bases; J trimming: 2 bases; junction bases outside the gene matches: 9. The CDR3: CASDPHRGNTEAFF. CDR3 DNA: TGTGCCAGTGACCCGCACAGGGGAAACACTGAAGCTTTCTTT.

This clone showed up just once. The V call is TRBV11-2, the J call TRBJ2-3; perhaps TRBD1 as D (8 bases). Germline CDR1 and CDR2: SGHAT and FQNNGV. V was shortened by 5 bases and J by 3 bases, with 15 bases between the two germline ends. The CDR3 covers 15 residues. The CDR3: CASSPNRGGTDTQYF. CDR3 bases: TGTGCCAGCAGCCCAAACAGGGGGGGGACAGATACGCAGTATTTT.

The CDR3 DNA follows: TGCGCCAGCAGCCGGGGACAGAACACAGATACGCAGTATTTT. It encodes CASSRGQNTDTQYF. The V gene is TRBV5-1, the J gene TRBJ2-3, with 7 bases identical to TRBD1. V trimming: 4 bases; J trimming: 2 bases; junction bases outside the gene matches: 4. The CDR3 has 14 residues. The germline V gene encodes CDR1 SGHRS and CDR2 YFSETQ.

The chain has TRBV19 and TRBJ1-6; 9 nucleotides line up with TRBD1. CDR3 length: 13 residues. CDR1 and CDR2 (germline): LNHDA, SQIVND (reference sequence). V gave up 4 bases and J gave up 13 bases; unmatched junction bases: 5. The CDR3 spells CASSKGTGWPLHF. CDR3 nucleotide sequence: TGTGCCAGTAGTAAAGGGACAGGGTGGCCCCTCCACTTT.

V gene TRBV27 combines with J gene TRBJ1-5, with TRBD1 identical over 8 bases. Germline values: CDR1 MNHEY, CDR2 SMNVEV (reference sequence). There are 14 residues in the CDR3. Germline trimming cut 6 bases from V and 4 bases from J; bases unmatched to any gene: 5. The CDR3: CASRRQGNNQPQHF. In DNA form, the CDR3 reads TGTGCCAGCAGAAGACAGGGGAATAATCAGCCCCAGCATTTT.

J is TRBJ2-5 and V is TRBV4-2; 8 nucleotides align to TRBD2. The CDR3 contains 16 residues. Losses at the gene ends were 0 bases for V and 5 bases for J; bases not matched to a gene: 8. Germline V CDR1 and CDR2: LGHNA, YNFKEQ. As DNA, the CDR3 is TGTGCCAGCAGCCAAGATCGTTCGGGGGGGCCGGAGACCCAGTACTTC. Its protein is CASSQDRSGGPETQYF.

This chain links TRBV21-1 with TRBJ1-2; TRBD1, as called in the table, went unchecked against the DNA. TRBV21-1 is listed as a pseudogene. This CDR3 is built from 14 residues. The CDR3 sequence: CASSLGQADYGYTF. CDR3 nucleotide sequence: TGTGCCAGCAGCCTCGGACAGGCAGACTATGGCTACACCTTC.

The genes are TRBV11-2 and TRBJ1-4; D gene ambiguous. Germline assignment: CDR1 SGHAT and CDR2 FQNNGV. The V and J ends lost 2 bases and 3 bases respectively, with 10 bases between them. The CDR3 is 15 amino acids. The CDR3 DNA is TGTGCCAGCAGCTTAAGCTCCGGAGCTAATGAAAAACTGTTTTTT. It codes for CASSLSSGANEKLFF. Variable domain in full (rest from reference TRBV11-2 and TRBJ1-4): EAGVAQSPRYKIIEKRQSVAFWCNPISGHATLYWYQQILGQGPKLLIQFQNNGVVDDSQLPKDRFSAERLKGVDSTLKIQPAKLEDSAVYLCASSLSSGANEKLFFGSGTQLSVL.